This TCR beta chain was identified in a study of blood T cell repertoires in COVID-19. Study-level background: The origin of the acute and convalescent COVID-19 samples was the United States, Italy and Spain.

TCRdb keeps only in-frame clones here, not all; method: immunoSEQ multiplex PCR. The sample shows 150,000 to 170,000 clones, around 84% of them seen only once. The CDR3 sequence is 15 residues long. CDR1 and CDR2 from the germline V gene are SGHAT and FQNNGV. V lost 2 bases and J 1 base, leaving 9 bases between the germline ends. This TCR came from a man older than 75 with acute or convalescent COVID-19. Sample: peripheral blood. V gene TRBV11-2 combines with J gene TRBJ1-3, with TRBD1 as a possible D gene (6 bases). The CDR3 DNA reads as TGTGCCAGCAGCTTATTGGGGGCTTCTGGAAACACCATATATTTT. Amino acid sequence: CASSLLGASGNTIYF.